The present entry profiles one TCR beta chain with its context. The antigen remains unidentified. Libraries were prepared by immunoSEQ multiplex PCR; TCRdb keeps only in-frame clonotypes and omits some of them. Of roughly 94,000 clones in the sample, around 93% were seen once. This record belongs to a study of PD-1 blockade in classical Hodgkin lymphoma. Regarding the study as a whole: In newly diagnosed patients, baseline TCR diversity was reportedly below that of healthy donors. There was a significant rise in CD4+ TCR diversity by C4D1, with no such rise for CD8+. Reasons behind the repertoire differences stay unclear, perhaps disease activity or earlier therapy.

Noted time point: cycle 4 day 1 (C4D1), after more than five weeks of nivolumab. Every single patient, without exception, relapsed after autologous stem cell transplantation, and brentuximab vedotin exposure varied. The patients, who had relapsed/refractory classical Hodgkin lymphoma, achieved best responses of complete response, partial response or progressive disease. CDR3 size: 15 residues. Germline V gene lookup returns CDR1 SEHNR and CDR2 FQNEAQ (reference sequence). V was shortened by 1 base and J by 0 bases, with 7 bases between the two germline ends. The input for sequencing was peripheral blood mononuclear cells (PBMCs), taken before the fourth cycle of nivolumab. V is TRBV7-9 and J is TRBJ1-3; D is unresolved. The receptor's source is a human donor with classical Hodgkin lymphoma. CDR3: CASSLGPLSGNTIYF. The CDR3 nucleotides are TGTGCCAGCAGCTTAGGTCCTCTCTCTGGAAACACCATATATTTT.